The 15 T cell receptor beta chains reported below all come from one sample, sequenced in a study of control samples from healthy donors and cancer patients. Using immunoSEQ multiplex PCR, the repertoire was profiled, and TCRdb retains in-frame clones only, with some absent. The table includes about 94,000 clones, 90% detected once. What was sequenced was blood. These receptors all stem from a woman aged 18-30 years in good health.

The J gene is TRBJ2-7, the V gene TRBV19; the D gene is possibly TRBD1 (6 bases). CDR3 size: 15 residues. The V end was cut by 1 base, the J end by 2 bases, with 12 bases between. Germline loops: CDR1 LNHDA, CDR2 SQIVND (reference sequence). CDR3 residues: CASSIGGTLTYEQYF. CDR3 DNA sequence: TGTGCCAGTAGTATAGGAGGGACACTGACCTACGAGCAGTACTTC.

This chain links TRBV2 with TRBJ1-5; 9 bases map to TRBD1. Germline loops: CDR1 SNHLY, CDR2 FYNNEI. This CDR3 is 15 amino acids long. V shed 8 bases and J 6 bases; nucleotides not matched to a gene: 11. The CDR3 loop reads CASAITGTGSQPQHF. The CDR3 nucleotides read TGTGCCAGCGCTATCACCGGGACAGGGAGTCAGCCCCAGCATTTT.

V gene TRBV29-1 combines with J gene TRBJ1-1, with TRBD1 matching 7 bases. V was clipped by 4 bases and J by 10 bases; unmatched bases: 6. Germline CDR1 reads SQVTM; CDR2 reads ANQGSEA. There are 11 residues in the CDR3. CDR3 region: CSVADRFTAFF. CDR3 nucleotide sequence: TGCAGCGTTGCGGACAGGTTCACAGCTTTCTTT.

This clone was recorded once. The chain joins TRBV6-5 to TRBJ2-7; TRBD1 matches at 10 bases. The germline V gene encodes CDR1 MNHEY and CDR2 SVGAGI. The J segment lost 4 bases and the V segment lost 5 bases, leaving 2 bases of the junction unmatched. The CDR3 has 13 residues. The CDR3 here is CASSRDRGYEQYF. CDR3 bases: TGTGCCAGCAGTCGGGACAGGGGATACGAGCAGTACTTC.

V is TRBV6-5 and J is TRBJ1-1; D remains ambiguous. V was cut by 6 bases and J by 1 base, with 9 bases left in between. This CDR3 region has 13 residues. CDR1 is MNHEY and CDR2 is SVGAGI in the germline V gene. Written as DNA, the CDR3 is TGTGCCAGCAGCGTCGACGGGAACACTGAAGCTTTCTTT. It encodes CASSVDGNTEAFF.

This chain connects TRBV29-1 to TRBJ1-1; D not resolved. CDR3 length: 9 residues. The V gene's germline CDR1 is SQVTM and CDR2 ANQGSEA. V lost 7 bases, J lost 3 bases, and 3 bases lay in between. The CDR3 DNA sequence: TGCAGCGATCACACTGAAGCTTTCTTT. Amino acid sequence: CSDHTEAFF.

The chain joins TRBV19 to TRBJ2-2; 7 bases fit TRBD1. Looked up from germline, CDR1 is LNHDA and CDR2 is SQIVND (reference sequence). This CDR3 region has 13 residues. The junction had 2 bases not matched to a gene; V was cut back by 4 bases and J by 6 bases. The CDR3 DNA is TGTGCCAGTAGTAGGCAGGGGGCCGGGGAGCTGTTTTTT. Amino acid sequence: CASSRQGAGELFF. Looking up the rest from reference TRBV19 and TRBJ2-2 gives the full variable domain: DGGITQSPKYLFRKEGQNVTLSCEQNLNHDAMYWYRQDPGQGLRLIYYSQIVNDFQKGDIAEGYSVSREKKESFPLTVTSAQKNPTAFYLCASSRQGAGELFFGEGSRLTVL.

The V call is TRBV2, the J call TRBJ2-7; D ambiguous. With 1 base removed from V and 0 bases from J, the gap between germline ends came to 7 bases. CDR3 size: 14 residues. The V gene's germline CDR1 is SNHLY and CDR2 FYNNEI. The CDR3 protein is CASSEVGHSYEQYF. The CDR3 nucleotides read TGTGCCAGCAGTGAAGTTGGGCACTCCTACGAGCAGTACTTC.

The genes are TRBV10-2 and TRBJ2-1; TRBD2 aligns across 13 bases. The germline V gene has CDR1 WSHSY and CDR2 SAAADI. The CDR3 length is 15 residues. J was trimmed by 10 bases and V by 6 bases; bases with no gene match: 9. The CDR3 DNA follows: TGCGCCAGCAGGACCACTAGCGGGGGGGCCGGGGAGCAGTTCTTC. Translating gives CASRTTSGGAGEQFF.

The chain joins TRBV19 to TRBJ2-1; 11 nucleotides align to TRBD1. Per germline, CDR1 LNHDA and CDR2 SQIVND (reference sequence). V shed 4 bases and J 4 bases; nucleotides not matched to a gene: 3. The CDR3 has 15 residues. This CDR3 is CASSRTGGLYNEQFF. The DNA of the CDR3 is TGTGCCAGTAGTAGGACAGGGGGCCTTTACAATGAGCAGTTCTTC. The entire variable domain, with the rest obtained from reference TRBV19 and TRBJ2-1, is as follows: DGGITQSPKYLFRKEGQNVTLSCEQNLNHDAMYWYRQDPGQGLRLIYYSQIVNDFQKGDIAEGYSVSREKKESFPLTVTSAQKNPTAFYLCASSRTGGLYNEQFFGPGTRLTVL.

This sequence joins TRBV7-9 and TRBJ1-1; no reliable D call. V was trimmed by 7 bases and J by 1 base, leaving 10 bases between them. Germline V CDR1 and CDR2: SEHNR, FQNEAQ (reference sequence). This CDR3 comprises 13 residues. CDR3 DNA sequence: TGTGCCAGCAAGTTGTATCAGAACACTGAAGCTTTCTTT. Translated, it gives CASKLYQNTEAFF.

The rearrangement uses TRBV4-1 and TRBJ2-7; TRBD1 aligns across 7 bases. There are 15 residues in the CDR3. Germline-derived CDR1 and CDR2 are MGHRA and YSYEKL. Trimming at V came to 5 bases and at J to 13 bases, leaving 20 bases not matched to a gene. The chain's CDR3 is CASSKLGGLYLQLYF. The CDR3 nucleotides read TGCGCCAGCAGCAAACTAGGGGGCCTCTATCTTCAACTCTACTTC.

This rearrangement joins TRBV15 to TRBJ1-1; D not certain. Germline-derived CDR1 and CDR2 are LNHNV and YYDKDF (reference sequence). With 0 bases removed from V and 0 bases from J, the gap between germline ends came to 2 bases. The CDR3 has 13 residues. The CDR3 loop is CATSREMNTEAFF. CDR3 coding DNA: TGTGCCACCAGCAGAGAAATGAACACTGAAGCTTTCTTT.

CDR3 bases: TGTGCCAGCAGGGAAGGGGGCAACGCCTATGGCTACACCTTC. It yields the protein CASREGGNAYGYTF. V usage is TRBV7-2 and J usage is TRBJ1-2; 7 positions match TRBD1. CDR3 length: 14 amino acids. The trim removed 6 bases at V and 4 bases at J, leaving 8 bases unmatched. Germline-derived CDR1 and CDR2 are SGHTA and FQGNSA.

The J gene is TRBJ1-2, the V gene TRBV5-1; D is unclear. CDR1 and CDR2 from the germline V gene are SGHRS and YFSETQ. The CDR3 totals 14 residues. Trimming cost V 0 bases and J 4 bases, with 10 bases left between them. CDR3 nucleotide sequence: TGCGCCAGCAGCTTGGAGGGAACGAGCTATGGCTACACCTTC. This sequence encodes CASSLEGTSYGYTF.